This paragraph reports one T cell receptor (beta chain). Recruitment covered about 25 US areas and drew participants whose ages spanned roughly 18 to 90 years. This sample is part of a study of blood T cell repertoires in COVID-19. Study in general: COVID-19 samples collected from the United States, Italy and Spain covered acute and convalescent phases.

Here immunoSEQ multiplex PCR was the method, and the copy in TCRdb shows in-frame clones only, minus some. The data hold under 200,000 clones, with roughly nine tenths observed a single time. The specimen sequenced was PBMCs or T cells enriched from blood (not recorded which). This receptor was obtained from a woman between 18 and 29 years old who had recovered from COVID-19.

The CDR3 sequence: CASSQGTGGFQPQHF. CDR3 nucleotide sequence: TGCGCCAGCAGCCAAGGGACAGGGGGCTTCCAGCCCCAGCATTTT. The J gene is TRBJ1-5, the V gene TRBV4-1; 11 nucleotides agree with TRBD1. The CDR3 spans 15 residues. J was trimmed by 7 bases and V by 1 base; bases with no gene match: 3. CDR1 is MGHRA, CDR2 YSYEKL, per germline.